The 25 T cell receptor beta chains below all came from one sample that was sequenced in a study of OX40 agonist ivuxolimab in advanced cancers. Assay used: immunoSEQ multiplex PCR; TCRdb lists only in-frame clones, some missing. Here the sample spans 90,000 to 100,000 clones, roughly 95% being singletons. The sample consisted of CD4+ or CD8+ T cells sorted from blood, taken in a trial of the OX40 agonist ivuxolimab. The receptor set was obtained from an adult with an advanced solid tumor such as melanoma, head and neck, liver or kidney cancer.

This sequence joins TRBV19 and TRBJ1-2, with a weak D call TRBD1 (5 bases). From germline, CDR1 is LNHDA and CDR2 SQIVND (reference sequence). CDR3 size: 16 residues. Between the trimmed V and J ends, which lost 7 bases and 7 bases, there was a span of 25 bases. The CDR3 DNA is TGTGCCAGTACTCGTCCGGAAATCGGGGGAGGGCTTGGCTACACCTTC. It specifies CASTRPEIGGGLGYTF.

The gene calls are TRBV19 and TRBJ2-7, with TRBD2 matching over 7 bases. With V trimmed by 3 bases and J by 0 bases, 5 bases remained unmatched. CDR3 length: 15 residues. Germline CDR1 reads LNHDA; CDR2 reads SQIVND (reference sequence). The CDR3 reads CASSITTSASYEQYF. CDR3 DNA: TGTGCCAGTAGTATCACCACTAGCGCCTCCTACGAGCAGTACTTC.

V gene TRBV29-1 combines with J gene TRBJ2-4, with D possibly matching TRBD1 (5 bases). Per germline, CDR1 SQVTM and CDR2 ANQGSEA. Trimming took off 4 bases at V and 0 bases at J, with 13 bases between the two ends. The CDR3 has 15 amino acids. The CDR3 loop is CSVVRGGEAKNIQYF. The CDR3 DNA reads as TGCAGCGTTGTAAGGGGCGGAGAAGCCAAAAACATTCAGTACTTC.

The rearrangement joins TRBV7-9 to TRBJ1-4, with 9 bases aligning to TRBD1. CDR1 is SEHNR, CDR2 FQNEAQ, per germline (reference sequence). Losses at the gene ends were 5 bases for V and 3 bases for J; bases not matched to a gene: 4. The CDR3 loop spans 15 amino acids. CDR3 sequence: CASSGDRDANEKLFF. In DNA form, the CDR3 reads TGTGCCAGCAGCGGGGACAGGGATGCTAATGAAAAACTGTTTTTT.

The chain uses TRBV19 and TRBJ2-7; D tentatively reads TRBD1 or TRBD2 (5 bases each). The CDR3 covers 15 residues. The germline gives CDR1 LNHDA, CDR2 SQIVND (reference sequence). The V end lost 2 bases, the J end lost 2 bases, and 13 bases lay between the germline ends. CDR3 coding DNA: TGTGCCAGTAGTATAACCCAGGGACCGCCCTACGAGCAGTACTTC. Protein sequence: CASSITQGPPYEQYF.

The V call is TRBV7-9, the J call TRBJ1-1, with D possibly being TRBD1 (6 bases). Trimming cost V 3 bases and J 6 bases, with 17 bases left between them. The CDR3 covers 15 residues. Germline lookup yields CDR1 SEHNR and CDR2 FQNEAQ (reference sequence). The CDR3 DNA reads as TGTGCCAGCAGCTTCGGGTGGGGGGCGAGGGCTGAAGCTTTCTTT. Translating it yields CASSFGWGARAEAFF.

The rearrangement joins TRBV6-1 to TRBJ2-7; D gene ambiguous. The CDR3 is 14 amino acids. Germline assignment: CDR1 MNHNS and CDR2 SASEGT. V shed 1 base and J shed 2 bases, with 9 bases lying between them. The CDR3: CASSEVRLTYEQYF. The CDR3 bases are TGTGCCAGCAGTGAAGTGCGGCTTACCTACGAGCAGTACTTC.

This clone was recorded only once. The chain recombines TRBV5-5 with TRBJ2-5, with D possibly TRBD2 on 7 matching bases. V was trimmed by 0 bases and J by 5 bases, leaving 20 bases between them. This CDR3 region has 17 residues. Per germline, CDR1 SGHKS and CDR2 YYEKEE (reference sequence). The CDR3 reads CASSLAGAGAFRETQYF. CDR3 DNA: TGTGCCAGCAGCTTGGCCGGGGCGGGGGCCTTTAGGGAGACCCAGTACTTC.

A note on this clone: Other DNA sequences in the sample encode the same CDR3. The gene calls are TRBV6-5 and TRBJ2-7, with D maybe TRBD1 (6 bases). The V end lost 2 bases, the J end lost 2 bases, and 10 bases lay between the germline ends. This CDR3 has 14 amino acids. Germline assignment: CDR1 MNHEY and CDR2 SVGAGI. The CDR3, as DNA: TGTGCCAGCAGTTACGGGCAGGGGACCTACGAGCAGTACTTC. This translates into CASSYGQGTYEQYF.

The chain is built from TRBV30 and TRBJ2-7; no reliable D call. The CDR3 covers 12 residues. Germline assignment: CDR1 GTSNPN and CDR2 SVGIG (reference sequence). Trimming took off 4 bases at V and 1 base at J, with 8 bases between the two ends. The CDR3 nucleotides are TGTGCCTGGACTACTCAGTCCTACGAGCAGTACTTC. This encodes CAWTTQSYEQYF.

The chain combines TRBV9 with TRBJ2-5; 7 bases fit TRBD1. The CDR3 covers 16 residues. J lost 2 bases, V lost 2 bases, and 9 bases had no gene match. The germline V gene encodes CDR1 SGDLS and CDR2 YYNGEE. CDR3 bases: TGTGCCAGCAGCGTGGGCGTTCGGGACAGACAAGAGACCCAGTACTTC. This translates into CASSVGVRDRQETQYF.

CDR3 region: CATRGADTIYF. The CDR3 nucleotides read TGTGCCACTAGGGGGGCGGACACCATATATTTT. The J gene is TRBJ1-3, the V gene TRBV2; D might be TRBD1 (6 bases). This CDR3 is built from 11 residues. Trimming took 10 bases from V and 8 from J, leaving 12 bases between them. Germline-derived CDR1 and CDR2 are SNHLY and FYNNEI.

As to this clone: In the same sample, other DNA sequences code for this CDR3. CDR3 loop: CASSSSGTGFYEQYF. CDR3 bases: TGTGCCAGTAGTTCATCCGGGACAGGATTCTACGAGCAGTACTTC. J is TRBJ2-7 and V is TRBV19, with 8 bases fitting TRBD1. This CDR3 has 15 residues. J was trimmed by 3 bases and V by 5 bases; bases with no gene match: 9. Germline assignment: CDR1 LNHDA and CDR2 SQIVND (reference sequence).

The chain carries TRBV11-3 and TRBJ2-7; possible D gene TRBD2, 6 bases. Trimming stripped 5 bases from V and 3 bases from J, with 14 bases between. The CDR3 covers 14 residues. Germline assignment: CDR1 SGHNT and CDR2 YENEEA. The CDR3 is CASSDGTDHYEQYF. CDR3 nucleotide sequence: TGTGCCAGCAGCGACGGGACTGATCACTACGAGCAGTACTTC.

This chain connects TRBV5-4 to TRBJ2-7; TRBD1 is a possible D gene (5 bases). Trimming pared 0 bases from V and 0 bases from J, leaving 10 bases between. CDR1 and CDR2 from the germline V gene are SGHNT and YYREEE (reference sequence). This CDR3 comprises 15 residues. In DNA form, the CDR3 reads TGTGCCAGCAGCTTGGTTGCAGGGTCCTCCTACGAGCAGTACTTC. Amino acids: CASSLVAGSSYEQYF.

In its sample, this clone was seen once. The chain carries TRBV19 and TRBJ1-5; 7 nucleotides match TRBD1. CDR3 length: 13 residues. V lost 7 bases to trimming and J lost 6 bases; unmatched junction nucleotides: 6. CDR1 LNHDA and CDR2 SQIVND come from the germline V gene (reference sequence). Here the CDR3 reads CASTQTGVQPQHF. DNA of the CDR3: TGTGCCAGTACCCAAACAGGGGTTCAGCCCCAGCATTTT.

This rearrangement joins TRBV19 to TRBJ1-5; a weak D match, TRBD1 (6 bases). The CDR3 runs 15 residues. Trimming cost V 3 bases and J 4 bases, with 13 bases left between them. Germline CDR1 is LNHDA and CDR2 is SQIVND (reference sequence). The DNA for the CDR3 is TGTGCCAGTAGTATGCAGGAGGGGGGGAATCAGCCCCAGCATTTT. This codes for CASSMQEGGNQPQHF.

The J gene is TRBJ1-3, the V gene TRBV7-8; the D is unclear. Germline V CDR1 and CDR2: SGHVS, FQNEAQ. The CDR3 is 16 amino acids. Trimming pared 3 bases from V and 0 bases from J, leaving 12 bases between. This CDR3 is CASSLATYGSGNTIYF. The CDR3 region has the DNA TGTGCCAGCAGCTTGGCTACATACGGCTCTGGAAACACCATATATTTT.

The chain combines TRBV4-1 with TRBJ1-1; unclear D gene. V dropped 6 bases and J dropped 1 base, with 3 bases sitting between them. CDR1 and CDR2 from the germline V gene are MGHRA and YSYEKL. This CDR3 is 11 amino acids long. In DNA form, the CDR3 reads TGCGCCAGCAGGGGGAACACTGAAGCTTTCTTT. Protein: CASRGNTEAFF.

The chain joins TRBV7-3 to TRBJ2-2, with TRBD2 as a possible D gene (5 bases). This CDR3 is 14 amino acids long. Trimming shortened V by 2 bases and J by 2 bases, and 6 bases separated the two germline ends. The germline CDR1 and CDR2 sequences are SGHTA and FQGTGA. The CDR3 nucleotides are TGTGCCAGCAGCTTACTAGCTAACACCGGGGAGCTGTTTTTT. This translates into CASSLLANTGELFF.

V usage is TRBV7-2 and J usage is TRBJ2-3; unclear D gene. Trimming removed 1 base from V and 2 bases from J, with 10 bases in between. Germline CDR1 reads SGHTA; CDR2 reads FQGNSA. The CDR3 contains 15 residues. CDR3: CASSLVLSNTDTQYF. The CDR3 region has the DNA TGTGCCAGCAGCTTAGTCCTTTCTAACACAGATACGCAGTATTTT.

V usage is TRBV6-4 and J usage is TRBJ2-7; TRBD2 matches 9 bases. The V and J ends lost 5 bases and 0 bases, in that order; junction bases with no gene match: 2. The CDR3 is 14 residues long. The germline CDR1 and CDR2 sequences are MRHNA and SNTAGT. In DNA form, the CDR3 reads TGTGCCAGCAGTCCTAGCGGGGACTCCTACGAGCAGTACTTC. The encoded protein is CASSPSGDSYEQYF.

This chain joins TRBV11-3 and TRBJ2-1; TRBD2 is a possible D gene (5 bases). Trimming left V 4 bases short and J 0 bases short, with 16 bases between. This CDR3 comprises 17 residues. Germline CDR1 is SGHNT and CDR2 is YENEEA. This chain's CDR3 is CASSSFGGGSSYNEQFF. In nucleotides, the CDR3 is TGTGCCAGCAGCTCCTTCGGCGGAGGAAGCTCCTACAATGAGCAGTTCTTC.

The chain uses TRBV29-1 and TRBJ1-2, with D unclear. Trimming took 6 bases from V and 8 from J, leaving 16 bases between them. This CDR3 comprises 12 residues. The V gene's germline CDR1 is SQVTM and CDR2 ANQGSEA. The CDR3 here is CSVPSLGEGYTF. In DNA form, the CDR3 reads TGCAGCGTCCCATCGCTCGGTGAAGGCTACACCTTC.

The rearrangement joins TRBV11-2 to TRBJ1-3, with D maybe TRBD1 (5 bases). The germline V gene has CDR1 SGHAT and CDR2 FQNNGV. This CDR3 region has 17 residues. Trimming pared 1 base from V and 7 bases from J, leaving 20 bases between. CDR3 nucleotides: TGTGCCAGCAGCTTAGCTGGGGGGGTAGAAGACGGGAACACCATATATTTT. Translation gives CASSLAGGVEDGNTIYF.